The subject of this entry is one TCR beta chain. Individuals drawn from under 30 US areas were about 18 to 100 years old. Symptom resolution, clearance, or two negative PCRs marked the recovered donors of Cohort 3. The data are from a study of blood T cell repertoires in COVID-19. V gave up 5 bases and J gave up 6 bases, with 16 bases separating them. Per germline, CDR1 LNHDA and CDR2 SQIVND (reference sequence). The CDR3 runs to 14 residues. Data came from immunoSEQ multiplex PCR; TCRdb stores just in-frame clones and leaves some out. The repertoire holds about 270,000 clones, with approximately 85% as singletons.

The sample taken for sequencing was PBMCs or T cells enriched from blood (not recorded which). The source of this sequence is a woman aged 25 to 39 who had recovered from COVID-19. The chain links TRBV19 to TRBJ1-2; tentative D call: TRBD1 (5 bases). This chain's CDR3 is CASSPDLETDGYTF. The DNA of the CDR3 is TGTGCCAGTAGTCCCGACCTCGAGACAGATGGCTACACCTTC.